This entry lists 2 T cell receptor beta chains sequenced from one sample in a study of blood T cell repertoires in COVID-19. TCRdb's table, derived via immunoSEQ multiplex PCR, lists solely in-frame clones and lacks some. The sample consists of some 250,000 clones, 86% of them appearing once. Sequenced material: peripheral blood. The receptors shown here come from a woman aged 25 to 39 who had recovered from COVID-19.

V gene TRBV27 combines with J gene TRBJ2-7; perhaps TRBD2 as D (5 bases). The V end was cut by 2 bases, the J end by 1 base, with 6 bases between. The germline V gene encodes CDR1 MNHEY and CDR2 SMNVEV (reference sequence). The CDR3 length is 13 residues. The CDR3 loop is CASSLGLSYEQYF. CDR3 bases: TGTGCCAGCAGTTTAGGACTTTCCTACGAGCAGTACTTC.

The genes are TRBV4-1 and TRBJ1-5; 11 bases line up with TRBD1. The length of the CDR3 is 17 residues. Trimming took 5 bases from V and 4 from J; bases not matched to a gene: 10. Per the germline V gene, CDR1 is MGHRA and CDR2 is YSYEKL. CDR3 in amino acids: CASSGQSGTGGNQPQHF. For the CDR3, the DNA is TGCGCCAGCAGCGGCCAATCCGGGACAGGGGGTAATCAGCCCCAGCATTTT.